This TCR beta chain was sequenced during a study of T-cell reconstitution after alpha-beta-depleted transplantation in children. Points on this clonotype: The antigen remains undetermined.

Study-level findings and limits: At around two months after transplant, the alpha-beta T cells were reportedly derived from several hundred expanded clones that came from non-depleted graft cells. At one year after transplant, newly produced T cells mostly accounted for T-cell counts and diversity.

Using unique molecular identifiers, the investigators prepared the TCRbeta library. One entry per CDR3 protein results from TCRdb running MiXCR on the PCR reads. The table records 75,000 to 80,000 distinct CDR3 sequences, roughly 20% of them present only once. V dropped 2 bases and J dropped 4 bases, with 15 bases sitting between them. The CDR3 length is 15 residues. Germline CDR1 SGHRS, CDR2 YFSETQ. The chain combines TRBV5-1 with TRBJ1-1; no firm D call. The sequence came from a male patient between 2 and 9 years old who had a stem cell transplant for acute lymphoblastic leukemia, so the T cells may come from the graft donor. Sequenced here: PBMCs, mostly from graft donor cells, sampled 360 days after TCRalphabeta/CD19-depleted stem cell transplant. CDR3 sequence reads: CASSFPRPGGTEAFF. CDR3 DNA: TGCGCCAGCAGCTTCCCCAGGCCGGGAGGCACTGAAGCTTTCTTT.